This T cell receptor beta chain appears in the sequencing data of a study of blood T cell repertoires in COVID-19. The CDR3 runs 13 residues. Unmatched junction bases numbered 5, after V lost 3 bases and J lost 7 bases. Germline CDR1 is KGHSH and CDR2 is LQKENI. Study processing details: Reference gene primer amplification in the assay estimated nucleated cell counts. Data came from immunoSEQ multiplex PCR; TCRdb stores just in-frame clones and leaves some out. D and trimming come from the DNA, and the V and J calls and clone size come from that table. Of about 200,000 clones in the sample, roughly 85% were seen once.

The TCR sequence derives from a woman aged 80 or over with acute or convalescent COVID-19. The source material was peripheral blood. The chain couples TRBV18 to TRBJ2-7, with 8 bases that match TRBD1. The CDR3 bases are TGTGCCAGCTCACCTGAACAGGGGGTGGAGCAGTACTTC. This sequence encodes CASSPEQGVEQYF.